This T cell receptor (beta chain) is drawn from a study of blood T cell repertoires in COVID-19. The CDR3 is 13 amino acids. V lost 5 bases and J 1 base, leaving 8 bases between the germline ends. CDR1 is SEHNR, CDR2 FQNEAQ, per germline (reference sequence). Those who participated ranged in age from about 18 to 95 years and resided in approximately 26 US areas. In assigning cohorts, the study relied on participant-reported clinical history. Original processing notes: Amplifying reference gene primers gave estimates of nucleated cell counts. Clones were sequenced by immunoSEQ multiplex PCR, and TCRdb holds only the in-frame ones, with some missing. D and trimming were read from the DNA, whereas the V and J calls and clone size are those reported in that table. This table holds about 370,000 clones, 80% to 90% found once.

This receptor was taken from a man aged 18 to 35 who had recovered from COVID-19. The specimen was PBMCs or T cells enriched from blood (not recorded which). The V call is TRBV7-9, the J call TRBJ1-1, with a tentative D call TRBD1 (5 bases). The CDR3 sequence: CASSPGQNTEAFF. The CDR3 bases are TGTGCCAGCAGCCCCGGACAGAACACTGAAGCTTTCTTT.